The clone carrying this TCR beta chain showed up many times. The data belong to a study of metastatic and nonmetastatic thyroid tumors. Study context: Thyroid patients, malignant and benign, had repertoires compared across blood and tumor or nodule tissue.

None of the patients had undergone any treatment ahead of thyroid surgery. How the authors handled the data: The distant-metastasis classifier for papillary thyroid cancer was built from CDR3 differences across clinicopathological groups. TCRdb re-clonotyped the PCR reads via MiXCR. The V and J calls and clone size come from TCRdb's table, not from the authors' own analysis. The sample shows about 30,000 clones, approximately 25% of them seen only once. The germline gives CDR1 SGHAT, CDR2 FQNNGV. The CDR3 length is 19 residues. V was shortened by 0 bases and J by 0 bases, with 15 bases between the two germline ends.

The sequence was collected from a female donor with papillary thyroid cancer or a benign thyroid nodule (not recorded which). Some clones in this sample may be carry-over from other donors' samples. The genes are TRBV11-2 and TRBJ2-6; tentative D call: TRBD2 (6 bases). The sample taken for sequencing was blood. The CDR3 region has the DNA TGTGCCAGCAGCTTAGAGGGTACGGGACTTGTCTCTGGGGCCAACGTCCTGACTTTC. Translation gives CASSLEGTGLVSGANVLTF.